Here is one T cell receptor beta chain with its context. These data come from a study of technical replicates of blood from several donors. Method: immunoSEQ multiplex PCR; TCRdb's copy keeps in-frame clones and lacks some. The sample has about 80,000 clones, around 94% seen once. V shed 5 bases and J shed 3 bases, with 10 bases lying between them. Germline loops: CDR1 LNHDA, CDR2 SQIVND (reference sequence). The CDR3 has 13 amino acids. The clonotype was recovered from a human donor in good health. The rearrangement joins TRBV19 to TRBJ1-1; no reliable D call. The specimen sequenced was T cells isolated from PBMCs. The CDR3, as DNA: TGTGCCAGTAGTCTCGGGTCACACACTGAAGCTTTCTTT. Amino acids: CASSLGSHTEAFF. Full variable domain (missing parts from reference TRBV19 and TRBJ1-1): DGGITQSPKYLFRKEGQNVTLSCEQNLNHDAMYWYRQDPGQGLRLIYYSQIVNDFQKGDIAEGYSVSREKKESFPLTVTSAQKNPTAFYLCASSLGSHTEAFFGQGTRLTVV.